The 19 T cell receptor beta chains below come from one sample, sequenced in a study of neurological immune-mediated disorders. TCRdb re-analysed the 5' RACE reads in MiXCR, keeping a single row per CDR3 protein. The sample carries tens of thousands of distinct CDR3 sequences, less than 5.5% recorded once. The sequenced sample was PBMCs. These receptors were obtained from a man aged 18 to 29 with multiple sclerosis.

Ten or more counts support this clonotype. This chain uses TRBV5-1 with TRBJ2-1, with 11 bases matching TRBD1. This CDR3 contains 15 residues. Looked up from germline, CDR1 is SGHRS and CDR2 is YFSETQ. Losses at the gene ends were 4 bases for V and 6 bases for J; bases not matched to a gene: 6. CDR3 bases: TGCGCCAGCAGCCATGGACAGGGGGCAGCCAATGAGCAGTTCTTC. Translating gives CASSHGQGAANEQFF.

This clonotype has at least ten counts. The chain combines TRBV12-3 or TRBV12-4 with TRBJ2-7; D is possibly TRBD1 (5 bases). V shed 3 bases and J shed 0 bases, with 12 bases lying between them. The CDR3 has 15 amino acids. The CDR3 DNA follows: TGTGCCAGCAGTTTTCTGCAGGGCCCCTCCTACGAGCAGTACTTC. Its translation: CASSFLQGPSYEQYF.

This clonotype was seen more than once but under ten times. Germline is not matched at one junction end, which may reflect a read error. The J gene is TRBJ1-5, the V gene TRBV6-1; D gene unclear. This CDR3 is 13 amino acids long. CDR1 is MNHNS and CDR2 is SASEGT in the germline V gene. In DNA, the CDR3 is TGTGCCAGCAGTGAAGCGGGTTTTAGGGCCCAGAATTTT. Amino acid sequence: CASSEAGFRAQNF.

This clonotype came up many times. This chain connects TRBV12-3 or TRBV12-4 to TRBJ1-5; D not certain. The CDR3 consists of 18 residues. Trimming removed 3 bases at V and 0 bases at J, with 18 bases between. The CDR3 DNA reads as TGTGCCAGCAGTTTCGGCAGTCCAGAGGTTGATAGCAATCAGCCCCAGCATTTT. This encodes CASSFGSPEVDSNQPQHF.

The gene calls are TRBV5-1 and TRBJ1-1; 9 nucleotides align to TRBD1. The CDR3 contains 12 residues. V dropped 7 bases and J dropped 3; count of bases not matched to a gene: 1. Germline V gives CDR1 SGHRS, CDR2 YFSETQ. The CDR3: CASRTGDTEAFF. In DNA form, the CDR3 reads TGCGCCAGCCGGACAGGGGACACTGAAGCTTTCTTT.

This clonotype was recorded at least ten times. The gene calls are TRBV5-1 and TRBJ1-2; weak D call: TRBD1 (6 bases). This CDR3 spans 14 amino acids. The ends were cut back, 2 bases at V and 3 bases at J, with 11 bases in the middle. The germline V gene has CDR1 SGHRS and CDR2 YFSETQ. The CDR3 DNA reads TGCGCCAGCAGCTTTGGGGAGGGGGACTATGGCTACACCTTC. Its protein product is CASSFGEGDYGYTF.

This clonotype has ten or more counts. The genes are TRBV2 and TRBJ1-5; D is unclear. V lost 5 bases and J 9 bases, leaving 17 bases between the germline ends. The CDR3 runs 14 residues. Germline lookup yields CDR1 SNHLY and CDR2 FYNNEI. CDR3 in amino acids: CASSLWVGRGPQHF. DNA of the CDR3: TGTGCCAGCAGTCTATGGGTAGGGCGCGGGCCCCAGCATTTT.

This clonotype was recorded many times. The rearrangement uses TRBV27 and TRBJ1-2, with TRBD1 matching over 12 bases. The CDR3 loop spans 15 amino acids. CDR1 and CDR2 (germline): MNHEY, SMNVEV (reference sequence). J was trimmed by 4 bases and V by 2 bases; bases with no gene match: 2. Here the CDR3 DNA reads TGTGCCAGCAGTTTAGGGACAGGGGGCGGCTATGGCTACACCTTC. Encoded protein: CASSLGTGGGYGYTF.

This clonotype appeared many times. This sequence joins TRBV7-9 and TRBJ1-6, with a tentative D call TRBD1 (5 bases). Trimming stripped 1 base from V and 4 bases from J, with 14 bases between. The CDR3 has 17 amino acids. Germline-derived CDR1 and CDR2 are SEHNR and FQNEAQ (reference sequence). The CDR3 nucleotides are TGTGCCAGCAGCTTAGGAACAGGCCCTCGATATAATTCACCCCTCCACTTT. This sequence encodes CASSLGTGPRYNSPLHF. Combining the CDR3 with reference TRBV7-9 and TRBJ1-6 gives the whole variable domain DTGVSQNPRHKITKRGQNVTFRCDPISEHNRLYWYRQTLGQGPEFLTYFQNEAQLEKSRLLSDRFSAERPKGSFSTLEIQRTEQGDSAMYLCASSLGTGPRYNSPLHFGNGTRLTVT.

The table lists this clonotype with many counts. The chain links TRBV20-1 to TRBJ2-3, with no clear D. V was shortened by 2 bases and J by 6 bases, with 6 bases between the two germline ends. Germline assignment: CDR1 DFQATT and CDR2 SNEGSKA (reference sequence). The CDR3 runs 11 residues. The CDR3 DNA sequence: TGCAGTGCTAGATTATCGGATACGCAGTATTTT. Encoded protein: CSARLSDTQYF.

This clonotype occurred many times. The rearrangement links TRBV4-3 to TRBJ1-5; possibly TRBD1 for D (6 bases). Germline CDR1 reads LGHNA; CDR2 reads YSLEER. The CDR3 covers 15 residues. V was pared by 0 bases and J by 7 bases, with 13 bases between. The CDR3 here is CASSQDLGGGQPQHF. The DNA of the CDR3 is TGCGCCAGCAGCCAAGATCTGGGAGGGGGGCAGCCCCAGCATTTT.

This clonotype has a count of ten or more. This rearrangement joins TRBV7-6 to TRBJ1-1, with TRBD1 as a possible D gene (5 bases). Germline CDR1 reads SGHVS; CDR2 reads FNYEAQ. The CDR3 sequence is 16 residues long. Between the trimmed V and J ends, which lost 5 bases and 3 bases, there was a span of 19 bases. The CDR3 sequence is CASSQYAGTIDTEAFF. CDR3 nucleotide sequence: TGTGCCAGCAGCCAGTACGCCGGGACTATCGACACTGAAGCTTTCTTT.

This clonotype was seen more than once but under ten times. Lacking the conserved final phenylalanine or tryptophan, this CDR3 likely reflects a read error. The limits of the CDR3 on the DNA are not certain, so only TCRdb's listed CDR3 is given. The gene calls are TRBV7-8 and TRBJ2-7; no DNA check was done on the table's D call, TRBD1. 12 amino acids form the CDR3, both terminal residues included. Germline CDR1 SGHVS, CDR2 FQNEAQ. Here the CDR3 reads CASSSTGTGMGL.

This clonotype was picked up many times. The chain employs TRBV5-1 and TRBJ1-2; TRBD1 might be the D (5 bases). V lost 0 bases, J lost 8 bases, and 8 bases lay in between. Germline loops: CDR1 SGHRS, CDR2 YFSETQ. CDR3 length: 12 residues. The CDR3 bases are TGCGCCAGCAGCTTGGGGGACGCGGGCTACACCTTC. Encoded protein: CASSLGDAGYTF.

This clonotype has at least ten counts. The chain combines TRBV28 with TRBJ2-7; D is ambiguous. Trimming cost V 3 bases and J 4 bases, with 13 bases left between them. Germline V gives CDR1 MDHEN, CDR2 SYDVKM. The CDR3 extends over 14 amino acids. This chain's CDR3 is CASSLSPRLYEQYF. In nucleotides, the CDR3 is TGTGCCAGCAGTTTGTCCCCTAGATTATACGAGCAGTACTTC.

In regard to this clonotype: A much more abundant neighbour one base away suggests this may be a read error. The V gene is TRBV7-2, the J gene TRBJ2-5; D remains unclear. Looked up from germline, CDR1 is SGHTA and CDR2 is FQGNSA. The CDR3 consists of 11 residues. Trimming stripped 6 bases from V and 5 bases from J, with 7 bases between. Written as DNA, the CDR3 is TGTGCCAGCAGATCACGGGAGACCCAGTACTTC. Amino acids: CASRSRETQYF.

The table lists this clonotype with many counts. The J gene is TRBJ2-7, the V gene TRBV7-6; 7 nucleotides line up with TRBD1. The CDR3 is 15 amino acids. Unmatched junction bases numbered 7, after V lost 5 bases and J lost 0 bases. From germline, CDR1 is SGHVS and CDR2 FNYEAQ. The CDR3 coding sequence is TGTGCCAGCAGCGCACAGGGGTGGGGCTCCTACGAGCAGTACTTC. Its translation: CASSAQGWGSYEQYF.

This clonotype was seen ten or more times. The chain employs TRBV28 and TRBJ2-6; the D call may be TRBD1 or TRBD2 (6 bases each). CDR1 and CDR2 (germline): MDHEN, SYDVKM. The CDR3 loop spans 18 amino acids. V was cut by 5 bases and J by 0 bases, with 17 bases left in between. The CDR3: CASSPRPGARSGANVLTF. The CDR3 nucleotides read TGTGCCAGCAGTCCCCGCCCGGGGGCGCGCTCTGGGGCCAACGTCCTGACTTTC.

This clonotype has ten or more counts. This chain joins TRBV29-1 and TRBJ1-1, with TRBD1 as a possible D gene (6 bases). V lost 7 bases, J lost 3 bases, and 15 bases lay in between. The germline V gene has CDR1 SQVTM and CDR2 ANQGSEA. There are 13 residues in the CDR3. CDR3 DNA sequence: TGCAGCGCCACGAGGGGGTTCGACACTGAAGCTTTCTTT. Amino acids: CSATRGFDTEAFF.